A single sample gave rise to the 21 T cell receptor beta chains below, sequenced in a study of CD8 T cells in Susac syndrome. RNA totalling about 0.45 to 1 ug underwent reverse transcription with random hexamers. MiXCR, applied by TCRdb to the immunoSEQ multiplex PCR reads, yields one record per CDR3 protein. The sample holds tens of thousands of distinct CDR3 sequences, roughly 94% seen once. The sequencing sample was made of CD4+ T cells from PBMCs. The source of these receptors is a human donor with Susac syndrome.

This sequence joins TRBV4-3 and TRBJ2-2; D not resolved. V dropped 3 bases and J dropped 4 bases, with 9 bases sitting between them. CDR3 length: 14 amino acids. Germline V gives CDR1 LGHNA, CDR2 YSLEER. CDR3 region: CASSQAASTGELFF. The CDR3 region has the DNA TGCGCCAGCAGCCAGGCCGCGAGCACCGGGGAGCTGTTTTTT.

The chain recombines TRBV15 with TRBJ2-1, with D hard to call. Germline CDR1 and CDR2: LNHNV and YYDKDF (reference sequence). The V and J ends lost 0 bases and 7 bases respectively, with 10 bases between them. The CDR3 length is 14 residues. Written as DNA, the CDR3 is TGTGCCACCAGCAGAGATTTGCAGGAAAATGAGCAGTTCTTC. As protein: CATSRDLQENEQFF.

V usage is TRBV7-6 and J usage is TRBJ1-1; D may be TRBD1 (5 bases). Germline V gene sequence: CDR1 SGHVS, CDR2 FNYEAQ. The V end was cut by 5 bases, the J end by 4 bases, with 20 bases between. There are 16 residues in the CDR3. For the CDR3, the DNA is TGTGCCAGCAGCCAAGTCCCAGGGTTTGGGGGCACTGAAGCTTTCTTT. Encoded protein: CASSQVPGFGGTEAFF. Filled out from reference TRBV7-6 and TRBJ1-1, the complete variable domain reads GAGVSQSPRYKVTKRGQDVALRCDPISGHVSLYWYRQALGQGPEFLTYFNYEAQQDKSGLPNDRFSAERPEGSISTLTIQRTEQRDSAMYRCASSQVPGFGGTEAFFGQGTRLTVV.

The chain uses TRBV6-5 and TRBJ2-2; D not certain. Germline-derived CDR1 and CDR2 are MNHEY and SVGAGI. This CDR3 has 12 residues. V was shortened by 8 bases and J by 2 bases, with 6 bases between the two germline ends. CDR3 residues: CASRSNTGELFF. Here the CDR3 DNA reads TGTGCCAGCCGATCTAACACCGGGGAGCTGTTTTTT.

This chain links TRBV4-3 with TRBJ2-7, with a possible D match to TRBD1 (5 bases). Trimming shortened V by 0 bases and J by 4 bases, and 13 bases separated the two germline ends. CDR1 and CDR2 (germline): LGHNA, YSLEER. The CDR3 totals 15 residues. Here the CDR3 reads CASSQEKGISYEQYF. In DNA, the CDR3 is TGCGCCAGCAGCCAAGAGAAGGGGATCAGTTACGAGCAGTACTTC.

The chain recombines TRBV3-1 with TRBJ1-5; TRBD1 matches at 8 bases. The CDR3 spans 15 residues. Germline values: CDR1 LGHDT, CDR2 YNNKEL (reference sequence). The V and J ends lost 3 bases and 3 bases, in that order; junction bases with no gene match: 4. The CDR3 DNA reads TGTGCCAGCAGCCAGGGGACAGGTAACAATCAGCCCCAGCATTTT. The encoded protein is CASSQGTGNNQPQHF.

The chain combines TRBV4-1 with TRBJ2-3; D remains ambiguous. V dropped 5 bases and J dropped 4 bases, with 10 bases sitting between them. The germline V gene has CDR1 MGHRA and CDR2 YSYEKL. The CDR3 length is 13 residues. The CDR3 coding sequence is TGCGCCAGCAGCACTGTCGAGTCAGATACGCAGTATTTT. This sequence encodes CASSTVESDTQYF.

The chain carries TRBV27 and TRBJ2-3; D is uncertain. Trimming shortened V by 3 bases and J by 2 bases, and 6 bases separated the two germline ends. The CDR3 runs 13 residues. Germline V CDR1 and CDR2: MNHEY, SMNVEV (reference sequence). CDR3 loop: CASSLNPTDTQYF. The CDR3 region has the DNA TGTGCCAGCAGTTTGAACCCCACAGATACGCAGTATTTT.

This clonotype has only one observation. J is TRBJ2-1 and V is TRBV2; possible D gene TRBD2, 5 bases. The CDR3 is 15 residues long. CDR1 is SNHLY, CDR2 FYNNEI, per germline. V was pared by 6 bases and J by 9 bases, with 21 bases between. Here the CDR3 reads CASRESSVLGREQFF. CDR3 sequence (DNA): TGTGCCAGCAGGGAAAGCTCGGTACTAGGACGTGAGCAGTTCTTC.

This clonotype was observed a few times. The CDR3 sequence is CAWRKAGWLNTEAFF. The CDR3 DNA reads TGTGCCTGGAGAAAGGCAGGGTGGCTGAACACTGAAGCTTTCTTT. The chain carries TRBV30 and TRBJ1-1, with a possible D match to TRBD1 (5 bases). CDR1 is GTSNPN, CDR2 SVGIG, per germline (reference sequence). V lost 3 bases, J lost 0 bases, and 14 bases lay in between. This CDR3 contains 15 residues.

This clonotype was seen a handful of times. One end of the junction does not line up with germline, which may come from a read error. This chain connects TRBV7-2 to TRBJ2-5; 9 nucleotides align to TRBD2. Looked up from germline, CDR1 is SGHTA and CDR2 is FQGNSA. The length of the CDR3 is 13 residues. The CDR3 coding sequence is TGTGCCAGCAGCCTAGCGGGGAGGGAGACCCAGTACTTC. Translation gives CASSLAGRETQYF.

CDR3 in amino acids: CASSYRDRVSGNTIYF. The CDR3 DNA follows: TGTGCCAGCAGCTACCGGGACAGGGTCTCTGGAAACACCATATATTTT. This rearrangement joins TRBV4-2 to TRBJ1-3; 9 bases fit TRBD1. Germline lookup yields CDR1 LGHNA and CDR2 YNFKEQ. V lost 5 bases, J lost 0 bases, and 5 bases stayed unmatched. The CDR3 sequence is 16 residues long.

The V call is TRBV12-3 or TRBV12-4, the J call TRBJ2-1; 10 positions match TRBD2. This CDR3 is built from 16 residues. Germline trimming cut 4 bases from V and 8 bases from J; bases unmatched to any gene: 11. CDR3 coding DNA: TGTGCCAGCAGTTCCGTCCTTCTAGCGGGGGCTCATGAGCAGTTCTTC. This translates into CASSSVLLAGAHEQFF.

The chain joins TRBV20-1 to TRBJ1-2; D is uncertain. Trimming cost V 5 bases and J 4 bases, with 14 bases left between them. Germline loops: CDR1 DFQATT, CDR2 SNEGSKA (reference sequence). The CDR3 loop spans 13 amino acids. The CDR3 sequence is CSAPFRGTYGYTF. The CDR3 coding sequence is TGCAGTGCTCCATTCCGGGGAACCTATGGCTACACCTTC.

The rearrangement links TRBV24-1 to TRBJ1-2; D is ambiguous. Germline CDR1 and CDR2: KGHDR and SFDVKD. The CDR3 runs to 13 residues. Trimming removed 3 bases from V and 9 bases from J, with 13 bases in between. The CDR3 DNA is TGTGCCACCAGTGATGCGACTGGGCGTCGCTACACCTTC. Translated, it gives CATSDATGRRYTF.

This chain links TRBV6-5 with TRBJ1-5; D not certain. This CDR3 spans 14 amino acids. Per the germline V gene, CDR1 is MNHEY and CDR2 is SVGAGI. The germline V and J ends were trimmed by 2 bases and 2 bases, with 7 bases remaining between them. The CDR3 loop reads CASSYRRGNQPQHF. The CDR3 nucleotides are TGTGCCAGCAGTTACAGGAGGGGCAATCAGCCCCAGCATTTT.

V is TRBV7-2 and J is TRBJ2-3; the match to TRBD2 covers 7 bases. Germline lookup yields CDR1 SGHTA and CDR2 FQGNSA. The CDR3 extends over 14 amino acids. Germline trimming cut 2 bases from V and 6 bases from J; bases unmatched to any gene: 5. Written as DNA, the CDR3 is TGTGCCAGCAGCTTATTGGCGGGGGAGGATACGCAGTATTTT. Its translation is CASSLLAGEDTQYF.

The chain is built from TRBV14 and TRBJ1-1; D ambiguous. This CDR3 is 13 amino acids long. Germline V gives CDR1 SGHDN, CDR2 FVKESK. Trimming removed 3 bases from V and 6 bases from J, with 11 bases in between. CDR3 residues: CASSQGRRSEAFF. As DNA, the CDR3 is TGTGCCAGCAGCCAGGGGAGGAGGTCTGAAGCTTTCTTT. Full variable domain (outside the CDR3, taken from reference TRBV14 and TRBJ1-1): EAGVTQFPSHSVIEKGQTVTLRCDPISGHDNLYWYRRVMGKEIKFLLHFVKESKQDESGMPNNRFLAERTGGTYSTLKVQPAELEDSGVYFCASSQGRRSEAFFGQGTRLTVV.

The CDR3 sequence: CSVDRTGGQETQYF. In nucleotides, the CDR3 is TGCAGCGTTGATAGGACAGGGGGGCAAGAGACCCAGTACTTC. The rearrangement joins TRBV29-1 to TRBJ2-5; 10 bases map to TRBD1. Germline CDR1 reads SQVTM; CDR2 reads ANQGSEA. Unmatched junction bases numbered 3, after V lost 3 bases and J lost 2 bases. The CDR3 has 14 amino acids.

J is TRBJ2-3 and V is TRBV4-3; D gene unclear. Trimming stripped 0 bases from V and 3 bases from J, with 13 bases between. The germline V gene encodes CDR1 LGHNA and CDR2 YSLEER. The CDR3 consists of 16 residues. Written as DNA, the CDR3 is TGCGCCAGCAGCCAAGATATAAGCGTAGAGACAGATACGCAGTATTTT. It codes for CASSQDISVETDTQYF.

CDR3 DNA sequence: TGTGCCACGAAAACCAATTCATCTCCGGGCCCTGGCGGCGGGAACACTGAAGCTTTCTTT. The encoded protein is CATKTNSSPGPGGGNTEAFF. The chain has TRBV11-2 and TRBJ1-1; D is unclear. Trimming removed 10 bases at V and 1 base at J, with 34 bases between. This CDR3 contains 20 residues. Per germline, CDR1 SGHAT and CDR2 FQNNGV.